This T cell receptor beta chain derives from a study of radiotherapy plus CTLA-4 blockade in lung cancer. Study-level findings and limits: Clones derived from tumor TCRs expanded in blood after radiotherapy plus ipilimumab.

Generated by immunoSEQ multiplex PCR, the TCRdb table keeps only in-frame clones and is missing some. The data show approximately 47,000 clones, with 63% seen just once and about 18% held by the top ten. Notes on this clone: Its antigen is not known.

CDR1 is ENHRY and CDR2 is SYGVKD in the germline V gene. V dropped 7 bases and J dropped 0 bases, with 9 bases sitting between them. This CDR3 is 13 amino acids long. V is TRBV10-3 and J is TRBJ1-1; D is unclear. Specimen: peripheral blood, collected from a patient treated with radiotherapy plus ipilimumab. The receptor was isolated from a human donor with non-small cell lung cancer who had a partial response to radiotherapy plus ipilimumab. The CDR3 protein is CAITKEMNTEAFF. In DNA form, the CDR3 reads TGTGCCATCACCAAAGAGATGAACACTGAAGCTTTCTTT.